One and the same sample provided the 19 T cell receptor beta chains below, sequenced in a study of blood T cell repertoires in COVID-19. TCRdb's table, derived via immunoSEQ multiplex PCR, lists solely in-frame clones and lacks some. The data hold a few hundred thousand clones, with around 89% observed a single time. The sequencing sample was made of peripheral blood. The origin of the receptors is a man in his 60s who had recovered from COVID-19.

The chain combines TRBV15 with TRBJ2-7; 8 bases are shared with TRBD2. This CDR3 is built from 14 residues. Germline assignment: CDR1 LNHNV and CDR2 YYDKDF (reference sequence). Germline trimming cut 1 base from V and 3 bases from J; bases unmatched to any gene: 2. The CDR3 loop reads CATSRVAGGYEQYF. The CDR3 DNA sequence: TGTGCCACCAGCAGAGTGGCGGGGGGCTACGAGCAGTACTTC.

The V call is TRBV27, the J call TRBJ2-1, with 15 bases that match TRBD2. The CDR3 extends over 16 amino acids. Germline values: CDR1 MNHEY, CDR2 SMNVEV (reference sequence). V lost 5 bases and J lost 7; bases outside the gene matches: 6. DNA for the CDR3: TGTGCCAGCAGTCCGGGACTAGCGGGGGGTTGGAATGAGCAGTTCTTC. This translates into CASSPGLAGGWNEQFF.

The CDR3 is CASTGGIHEQYF. DNA of the CDR3: TGTGCCAGTACAGGGGGTATCCACGAGCAGTACTTC. This chain joins TRBV28 and TRBJ2-7, with 8 bases fitting TRBD1. V lost 9 bases to trimming and J lost 5 bases; unmatched junction nucleotides: 6. This CDR3 comprises 12 residues. From germline, CDR1 is MDHEN and CDR2 SYDVKM.

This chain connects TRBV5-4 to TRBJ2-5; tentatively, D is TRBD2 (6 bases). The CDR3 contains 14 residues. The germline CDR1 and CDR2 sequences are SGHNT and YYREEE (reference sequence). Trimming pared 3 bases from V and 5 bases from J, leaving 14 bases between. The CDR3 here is CASSSPGGSETQYF. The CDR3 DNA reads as TGTGCCAGCAGCTCCCCTGGAGGGTCGGAGACCCAGTACTTC.

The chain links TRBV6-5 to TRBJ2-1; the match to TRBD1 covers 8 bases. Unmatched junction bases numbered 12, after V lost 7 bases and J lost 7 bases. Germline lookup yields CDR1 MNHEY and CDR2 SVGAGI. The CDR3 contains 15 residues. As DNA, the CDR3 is TGTGCCAGCACTCTCGGACAGGGCGCCTTTAATGAGCAGTTCTTC. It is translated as CASTLGQGAFNEQFF.

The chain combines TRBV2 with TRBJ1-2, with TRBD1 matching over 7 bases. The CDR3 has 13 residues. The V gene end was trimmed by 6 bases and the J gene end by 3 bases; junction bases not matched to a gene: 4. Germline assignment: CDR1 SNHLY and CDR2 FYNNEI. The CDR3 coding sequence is TGTGCCAGCAGCGCCGGGACAGACTATGGCTACACCTTC. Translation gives CASSAGTDYGYTF.

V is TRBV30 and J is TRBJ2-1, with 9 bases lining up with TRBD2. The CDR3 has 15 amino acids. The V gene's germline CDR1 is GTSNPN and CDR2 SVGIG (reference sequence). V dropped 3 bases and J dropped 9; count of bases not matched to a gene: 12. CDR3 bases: TGTGCCTGGAGCCACGCCGCGGGGGGGCCGGGTGAGCAGTTCTTC. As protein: CAWSHAAGGPGEQFF.

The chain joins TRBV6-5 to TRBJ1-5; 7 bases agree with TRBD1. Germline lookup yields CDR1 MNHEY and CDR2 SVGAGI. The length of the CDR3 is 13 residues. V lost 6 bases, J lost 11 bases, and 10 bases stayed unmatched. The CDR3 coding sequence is TGTGCCAGCAGGGGACAGACCCAAGGGGCCCAGCATTTT. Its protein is CASRGQTQGAQHF.

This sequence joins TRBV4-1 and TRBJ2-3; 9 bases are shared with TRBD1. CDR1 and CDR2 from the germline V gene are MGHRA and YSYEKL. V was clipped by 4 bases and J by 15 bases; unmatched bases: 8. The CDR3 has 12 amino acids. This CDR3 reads CASSPGTGNGYF. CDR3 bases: TGCGCCAGCAGCCCAGGGACAGGGAATGGTTATTTT.

CDR3 nucleotides: TGTGCCAGCAGACGGGGGGGAGAGGAGACCCAGTACTTC. This gives the protein CASRRGGEETQYF. This chain links TRBV6-5 with TRBJ2-5; 8 bases fit TRBD2. The CDR3 has 13 amino acids. The V segment lost 6 bases and the J segment 5 bases; nucleotides outside the gene matches: 5. Germline CDR1 is MNHEY and CDR2 is SVGAGI.

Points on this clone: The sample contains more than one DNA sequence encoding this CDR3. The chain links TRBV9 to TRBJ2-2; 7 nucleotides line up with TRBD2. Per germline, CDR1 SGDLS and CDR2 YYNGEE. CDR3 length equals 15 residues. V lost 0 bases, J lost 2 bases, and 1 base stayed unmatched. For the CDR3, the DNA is TGTGCCAGCAGCGTAGGCGGGGGTAACACCGGGGAGCTGTTTTTT. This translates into CASSVGGGNTGELFF.

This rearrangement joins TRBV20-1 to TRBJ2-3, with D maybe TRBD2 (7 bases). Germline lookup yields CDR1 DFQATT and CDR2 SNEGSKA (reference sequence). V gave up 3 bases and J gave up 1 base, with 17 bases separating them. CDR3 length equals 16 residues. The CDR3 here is CSASLLGGGRTDTQYF. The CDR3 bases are TGCAGTGCTAGTCTCTTGGGGGGGGGCCGCACAGATACGCAGTATTTT.

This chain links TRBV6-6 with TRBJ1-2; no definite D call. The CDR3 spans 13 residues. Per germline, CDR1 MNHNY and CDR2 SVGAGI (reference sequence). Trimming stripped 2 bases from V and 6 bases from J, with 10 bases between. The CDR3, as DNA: TGTGCCAGCAGTTACGAGGGAGCTAATGGCTACACCTTC. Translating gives CASSYEGANGYTF.

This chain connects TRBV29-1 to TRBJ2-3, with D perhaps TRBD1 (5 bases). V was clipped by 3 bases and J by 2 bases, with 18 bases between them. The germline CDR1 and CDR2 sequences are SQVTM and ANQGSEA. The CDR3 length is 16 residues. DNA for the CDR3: TGCAGCGTTGAGGGGCATGCGAAGTATAACACAGATACGCAGTATTTT. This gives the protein CSVEGHAKYNTDTQYF.

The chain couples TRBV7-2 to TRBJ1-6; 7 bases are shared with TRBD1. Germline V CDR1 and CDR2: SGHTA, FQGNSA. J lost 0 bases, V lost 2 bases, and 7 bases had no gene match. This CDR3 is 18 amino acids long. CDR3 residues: CASSLKGQGGSYNSPLHF. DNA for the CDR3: TGTGCCAGCAGCTTAAAAGGTCAGGGGGGCTCCTATAATTCACCCCTCCACTTT.

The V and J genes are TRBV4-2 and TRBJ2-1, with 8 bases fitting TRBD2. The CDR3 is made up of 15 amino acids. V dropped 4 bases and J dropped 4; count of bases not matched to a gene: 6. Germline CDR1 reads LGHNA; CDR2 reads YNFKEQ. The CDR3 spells CASSPRGGPYNEQFF. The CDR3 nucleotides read TGTGCCAGCAGCCCCCGGGGGGGCCCTTACAATGAGCAGTTCTTC.

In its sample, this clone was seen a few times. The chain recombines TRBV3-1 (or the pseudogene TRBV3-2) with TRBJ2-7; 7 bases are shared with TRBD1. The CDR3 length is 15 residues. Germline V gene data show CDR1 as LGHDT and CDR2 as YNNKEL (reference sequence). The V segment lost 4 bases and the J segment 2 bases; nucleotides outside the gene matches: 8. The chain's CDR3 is CASSRDRLFPYEQYF. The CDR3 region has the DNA TGTGCCAGCAGCCGGGACAGACTTTTCCCCTACGAGCAGTACTTC.

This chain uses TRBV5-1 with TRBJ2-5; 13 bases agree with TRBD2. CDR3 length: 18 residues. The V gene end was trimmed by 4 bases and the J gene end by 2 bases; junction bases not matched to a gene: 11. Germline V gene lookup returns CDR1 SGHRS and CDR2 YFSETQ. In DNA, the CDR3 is TGCGCCAGCAGCCCCCGACTAGCGGGGGGACTTAATCAAGAGACCCAGTACTTC. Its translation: CASSPRLAGGLNQETQYF. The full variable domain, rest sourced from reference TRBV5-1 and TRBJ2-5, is KAGVTQTPRYLIKTRGQQVTLSCSPISGHRSVSWYQQTPGQGLQFLFEYFSETQRNKGNFPGRFSGRQFSNSRSEMNVSTLELGDSALYLCASSPRLAGGLNQETQYFGPGTRLLVL.

CDR3 sequence reads: CASSASPASQKTQYF. DNA for the CDR3: TGCGCCAGCAGCGCAAGCCCCGCGAGTCAAAAGACCCAGTACTTC. The chain links TRBV5-1 to TRBJ2-5; D is uncertain. Trimming shortened V by 4 bases and J by 6 bases, and 19 bases separated the two germline ends. The CDR3 consists of 15 residues. Per germline, CDR1 SGHRS and CDR2 YFSETQ.